The next 19 T cell receptor beta chains were all read from a single sample in a study of blood T cell repertoires in COVID-19 (TCRdb year 2020). Libraries were built with the immunoSEQ multiplex PCR assay. The table comes from immuneACCESS by way of TCRdb, which keeps in-frame sequences with V and J called. Part of the clones is missing from these tables; in studies checked, under half for an unresolved V gene and the rest for unknown reasons. The sample table holds approximately 340,000 clones, of which roughly nine tenths were seen once. About 0.86% of the sample comes from the top ten. The specimen was PBMCs or T cells enriched from blood (not recorded which). All receptors derive from a woman aged 40-49 years who had been exposed to COVID-19.

J is TRBJ1-2 and V is TRBV27; 12 bases are a match to TRBD1. V was clipped by 7 bases and J by 3 bases; unmatched bases: 9. The CDR3 spans 16 residues. Germline CDR1 reads MNHEY; CDR2 reads SMNVEV (reference sequence). The CDR3 sequence is CASMRAGTGGDYGYTF. The CDR3 DNA follows: TGTGCCAGCATGAGGGCCGGGACAGGGGGCGACTATGGCTACACCTTC.

This chain uses TRBV15 with TRBJ1-2; D unresolved. The germline CDR1 and CDR2 sequences are LNHNV and YYDKDF (reference sequence). V was shortened by 3 bases and J by 0 bases, with 5 bases between the two germline ends. The CDR3 contains 13 residues. The CDR3 sequence: CATSSTTNYGYTF. The CDR3 region has the DNA TGTGCCACCAGCAGCACAACTAACTATGGCTACACCTTC.

The count of this clone is one. The chain links TRBV4-1 to TRBJ2-3; D possibly corresponds to TRBD2 (7 bases). Per the germline V gene, CDR1 is MGHRA and CDR2 is YSYEKL. The ends were cut back, 4 bases at V and 3 bases at J, with 23 bases in the middle. This CDR3 is 18 amino acids long. CDR3 in amino acids: CASSPAGASGPSTDTQYF. The CDR3 nucleotides are TGCGCCAGCAGCCCAGCAGGGGCTAGCGGCCCTTCGACAGATACGCAGTATTTT.

The chain combines TRBV9 with TRBJ1-1; D gene uncertain. The germline V and J ends were trimmed by 3 bases and 0 bases, with 9 bases remaining between them. In germline, CDR1 is SGDLS, CDR2 YYNGEE. CDR3 length: 14 amino acids. This CDR3 reads CASSGVGMNTEAFF. The CDR3 coding sequence is TGTGCCAGCAGCGGCGTGGGCATGAACACTGAAGCTTTCTTT.

In DNA, the CDR3 is TGTGCCAGTAACTCAAAGGGACAGACTTATGGCTACACCTTC. It yields the protein CASNSKGQTYGYTF. The gene calls are TRBV19 and TRBJ1-2; TRBD1 matches at 7 bases. The germline V gene encodes CDR1 LNHDA and CDR2 SQIVND (reference sequence). CDR3 length equals 14 residues. Trimming removed 7 bases from V and 5 bases from J; junction bases left unmatched: 10.

J is TRBJ2-7 and V is TRBV7-9; 12 nucleotides line up with TRBD1. CDR1 and CDR2 from the germline V gene are SEHNR and FQNEAQ (reference sequence). This CDR3 is 17 amino acids long. With 4 bases clipped from V and 5 bases from J, the junction kept 12 bases outside the gene matches. CDR3 loop: CASSSRLGTGGLDEQYF. DNA of the CDR3: TGTGCCAGCAGCTCTAGGTTGGGGACAGGGGGCCTTGACGAGCAGTACTTC.

This rearrangement joins TRBV25-1 to TRBJ2-1; 8 bases match TRBD2. The CDR3 has 15 residues. CDR1 MGHDK and CDR2 SYGVNS come from the germline V gene. V gave up 3 bases and J gave up 8 bases; unmatched junction bases: 9. The CDR3 spells CASSEFISGMDEQFF. The CDR3 coding sequence is TGTGCCAGCAGTGAGTTTATTAGCGGGATGGATGAGCAGTTCTTC.

V usage is TRBV2 and J usage is TRBJ2-2; tentatively, D is TRBD1 (6 bases). The CDR3 is made up of 13 amino acids. Germline V gene data show CDR1 as SNHLY and CDR2 as FYNNEI. The ends were cut back, 5 bases at V and 5 bases at J, with 9 bases in the middle. CDR3 in amino acids: CASSLQGTGELFF. CDR3 DNA sequence: TGTGCCAGCAGTCTACAGGGTACCGGGGAGCTGTTTTTT. Filled out from reference TRBV2 and TRBJ2-2, the complete variable domain reads EPEVTQTPSHQVTQMGQEVILRCVPISNHLYFYWYRQILGQKVEFLVSFYNNEISEKSEIFDDQFSVERPDGSNFTLKIRSTKLEDSAMYFCASSLQGTGELFFGEGSRLTVL.

The chain links TRBV5-4 to TRBJ1-6; 9 bases line up with TRBD1. The germline CDR1 and CDR2 sequences are SGHNT and YYREEE (reference sequence). This CDR3 comprises 18 residues. V lost 4 bases to trimming and J lost 1 base; unmatched junction nucleotides: 9. CDR3 in amino acids: CASSPGTGYTSYNSPLHF. DNA of the CDR3: TGTGCCAGCAGCCCAGGGACAGGGTATACATCCTATAATTCACCCCTCCACTTT.

This rearrangement joins TRBV7-3 to TRBJ1-3; unclear D gene. The CDR3 covers 15 residues. V gave up 2 bases and J gave up 2 bases, with 10 bases separating them. Germline CDR1 SGHTA, CDR2 FQGTGA. Here the CDR3 reads CASSLDGAPGNTIYF. The CDR3 DNA follows: TGTGCCAGCAGCTTAGACGGAGCCCCTGGAAACACCATATATTTT.

This CDR3 is CASVARVSSTIYF. The CDR3 DNA reads as TGTGCCAGCGTCGCACGGGTGTCGAGCACCATATATTTT. The chain combines TRBV6-5 with TRBJ1-3; D remains unclear. The CDR3 length is 13 residues. Trimming pared 8 bases from V and 9 bases from J, leaving 17 bases between. In germline, CDR1 is MNHEY, CDR2 SVGAGI.

The chain has TRBV7-2 and TRBJ2-1, with TRBD2 matching 13 bases. The length of the CDR3 is 15 residues. Unmatched junction bases numbered 6, after V lost 4 bases and J lost 9 bases. Germline CDR1 SGHTA, CDR2 FQGNSA. The DNA of the CDR3 is TGTGCCAGCAGCTCAGGACTAGCGGGAGCGCGTGAGCAGTTCTTC. This codes for CASSSGLAGAREQFF.

CDR3 sequence: CASSSGQGDEAFF. CDR3 nucleotides: TGCGCCAGCAGCTCCGGACAGGGGGATGAAGCTTTCTTT. This sequence joins TRBV5-1 and TRBJ1-1; 10 bases agree with TRBD1. Germline V gives CDR1 SGHRS, CDR2 YFSETQ. The CDR3 has 13 residues. V was clipped by 3 bases and J by 7 bases; unmatched bases: 3.

The V and J genes are TRBV25-1 and TRBJ1-2; D is perhaps TRBD1 (5 bases). V was shortened by 2 bases and J by 2 bases, with 9 bases between the two germline ends. The germline V gene encodes CDR1 MGHDK and CDR2 SYGVNS. CDR3 size: 14 residues. The chain's CDR3 is CASSETGVNYGYTF. CDR3 sequence (DNA): TGTGCCAGCAGTGAAACGGGGGTGAACTATGGCTACACCTTC.

V usage is TRBV18 and J usage is TRBJ2-1; 9 bases line up with TRBD1. V was clipped by 2 bases and J by 5 bases; unmatched bases: 4. The CDR3 loop spans 15 amino acids. The germline V gene has CDR1 KGHSH and CDR2 LQKENI. The CDR3 bases are TGTGCCAGCTCACCAGGGACAGGGATTGACAATGAGCAGTTCTTC. Translation: CASSPGTGIDNEQFF.

The rearrangement joins TRBV3-1 (or the pseudogene TRBV3-2) to TRBJ2-4, with a possible D match to TRBD2 (6 bases). Trimming left V 2 bases short and J 2 bases short, with 22 bases between. Germline V gives CDR1 LGHDT, CDR2 YNNKEL (reference sequence). The length of the CDR3 is 19 residues. Here the CDR3 reads CASSQSAKVGGLPKNIQYF. CDR3 sequence (DNA): TGTGCCAGCAGCCAATCGGCTAAAGTCGGGGGATTACCCAAAAACATTCAGTACTTC.

The V gene is TRBV29-1, the J gene TRBJ2-3; TRBD1 matches at 7 bases. Germline CDR1 SQVTM, CDR2 ANQGSEA. The CDR3 runs to 13 residues. V shed 8 bases, J shed 2 bases, and the junction held 7 bases outside the gene matches. The CDR3 region has the DNA TGCAGCCTTGTAGGGGGCGCCACAGATACGCAGTATTTT. Encoded protein: CSLVGGATDTQYF.

In regard to this clone: Other nucleotide sequences from this sample produce the same CDR3. This chain joins TRBV19 and TRBJ1-1; 10 bases are shared with TRBD1. The CDR3 is 15 amino acids. J gave up 5 bases and V 4 bases, and 7 bases lay outside the gene matches. Germline loops: CDR1 LNHDA, CDR2 SQIVND (reference sequence). The CDR3 reads CASSNPGTGVTEAFF. CDR3 nucleotides: TGTGCCAGTAGTAACCCCGGGACAGGGGTGACTGAAGCTTTCTTT.

The chain links TRBV9 to TRBJ2-7, with 12 bases identical to TRBD1. This CDR3 is 16 amino acids long. CDR1 SGDLS and CDR2 YYNGEE come from the germline V gene. Trimming removed 0 bases from V and 7 bases from J; junction bases left unmatched: 8. CDR3 residues: CASSVAPGQGAGEQYF. The DNA of the CDR3 is TGTGCCAGCAGCGTAGCACCGGGACAGGGGGCAGGTGAGCAGTACTTC.